Shown below are 8 T cell receptor beta chains from a single sample sequenced in a study of response to subunit inactivated influenza vaccine. TCRdb independently ran MiXCR on the RT-PCR reads; one entry per CDR3 protein. The sample includes about 520,000 distinct CDR3 sequences, around 7.9% of them seen just once. Sequencing was performed on PBMCs from blood, taken around 2 years after vaccination. The receptors derive from a man between 50 and 75 years old who received an inactivated influenza vaccine.

This clonotype was found many times. The rearrangement links TRBV6-1 to TRBJ2-5; 7 positions agree with TRBD1. Germline V gene data show CDR1 as MNHNS and CDR2 as SASEGT. J lost 5 bases, V lost 6 bases, and 6 bases had no gene match. The CDR3 runs 13 residues. The CDR3 nucleotides are TGTGCCAGCAGCCTGGGACAGCTGGAGACCCAGTACTTC. This gives the protein CASSLGQLETQYF.

The chain has TRBV3-1 and TRBJ1-3; the D is unclear. Germline loops: CDR1 LGHDT, CDR2 YNNKEL (reference sequence). The ends were cut back, 1 base at V and 0 bases at J, with 7 bases in the middle. The CDR3 has 15 residues. This CDR3 reads CASSQVAGSGNTIYF. The DNA for the CDR3 is TGTGCCAGCAGCCAAGTTGCGGGCTCTGGAAACACCATATATTTT.

This chain joins TRBV9 and TRBJ2-2, with D uncertain. The V gene's germline CDR1 is SGDLS and CDR2 YYNGEE. CDR3 size: 11 residues. Trimming pared 6 bases from V and 5 bases from J, leaving 5 bases between. CDR3 sequence (DNA): TGTGCCAGCATCTATACCGGGGAGCTGTTTTTT. Protein: CASIYTGELFF.

This clonotype was counted a few times. The rearrangement links TRBV7-2 to TRBJ1-5, with 12 bases aligning to TRBD1. Trimming cost V 3 bases and J 1 base; bases outside gene matches: 4. CDR1 is SGHTA, CDR2 FQGNSA, per germline. There are 17 residues in the CDR3. CDR3 amino acids: CASSFAGTGGSNQPQHF. Here the CDR3 DNA reads TGTGCCAGCAGCTTCGCCGGGACAGGGGGCAGCAATCAGCCCCAGCATTTT.

This rearrangement joins TRBV6-1 to TRBJ1-1, with TRBD1 matching over 8 bases. The germline V gene encodes CDR1 MNHNS and CDR2 SASEGT. The ends lost 4 bases at V and 4 bases at J; junction bases unmatched: 5. The CDR3 contains 14 residues. The CDR3 region has the DNA TGTGCCAGCAGTGGACAGGGGTCGGGCACTGAAGCTTTCTTT. It translates to CASSGQGSGTEAFF.

V and J are TRBV4-2 and TRBJ1-5, with TRBD1 as a possible D gene (5 bases). This CDR3 has 15 residues. Trimming pared 4 bases from V and 0 bases from J, leaving 10 bases between. Germline V gives CDR1 LGHNA, CDR2 YNFKEQ. CDR3 in DNA: TGTGCCAGCAGCCCTACAGGAACTAGCAATCAGCCCCAGCATTTT. Amino acid sequence: CASSPTGTSNQPQHF.

A word on this clonotype: A much larger clone lies a single base off, so this may be a read error. This chain uses TRBV7-2 with TRBJ1-2, with D possibly matching TRBD1 (5 bases). There are 15 residues in the CDR3. Germline loops: CDR1 SGHTA, CDR2 FQGNSA. V was shortened by 2 bases and J by 2 bases, with 12 bases between the two germline ends. The CDR3: CASSLSRRGNYGYTF. In DNA, the CDR3 is TGTGCCAGCAGCTTAAGCCGGAGGGGAAACTATGGCTACACCTTC.

V usage is TRBV4-2 and J usage is TRBJ2-3; the D gene is possibly TRBD2 (6 bases). V lost 0 bases and J lost 0, with 10 bases in between. Germline lookup yields CDR1 LGHNA and CDR2 YNFKEQ. CDR3 length: 16 residues. The DNA of the CDR3 is TGTGCCAGCAGCCAAGAGGTGCGGGGTAGCACAGATACGCAGTATTTT. Its translation: CASSQEVRGSTDTQYF.